This entry lists 12 T cell receptor beta chains sequenced from one sample in a study of a mutant IDH1 vaccine in newly diagnosed glioma. Described time point: week 23, last vaccination. Every vaccine dose comprised 300 ug of mutant IDH1 20-mer peptide plus topical imiquimod. Profiling relied on immunoSEQ multiplex PCR, and the TCRdb table lists in-frame clones only, not all of them. Here the sample spans 50,000 to 70,000 clones, about 87% being singletons. No cognate antigen is known for these TCRs. The sequenced sample was PBMCs, obtained from a glioma patient whose treatment included an IDH1 peptide vaccine. Receptors were obtained from a man between 35 and 55 years old with glioma.

J is TRBJ2-1 and V is TRBV5-4; 14 bases map to TRBD2. With 0 bases clipped from V and 8 bases from J, the junction kept 13 bases outside the gene matches. This CDR3 is built from 19 residues. Germline CDR1 is SGHNT and CDR2 is YYREEE (reference sequence). The CDR3 sequence: CASSLAVGPGTSGSHEQFF. CDR3 nucleotide sequence: TGTGCCAGCAGCTTGGCCGTGGGGCCTGGGACTAGCGGGAGTCATGAGCAGTTCTTC.

J is TRBJ2-3 and V is TRBV11-1; the match to TRBD1 covers 9 bases. Looked up from germline, CDR1 is SGHAT and CDR2 is FQDESV (reference sequence). V trimming: 8 bases; J trimming: 3 bases; junction bases outside the gene matches: 9. The CDR3 spans 15 residues. The CDR3 nucleotides are TGTGCCAGCTGCCCGGCGGACAGGGGAACAGATACGCAGTATTTT. Translation gives CASCPADRGTDTQYF. Filled out from reference TRBV11-1 and TRBJ2-3, the complete variable domain reads EAEVAQSPRYKITEKSQAVAFWCDPISGHATLYWYRQILGQGPELLVQFQDESVVDDSQLPKDRFSAERLKGVDSTLKIQPAELGDSAMYLCASCPADRGTDTQYFGPGTRLTVL.

V usage is TRBV19 and J usage is TRBJ1-1; 7 bases match TRBD1. The V segment lost 10 bases and the J segment 10 bases; nucleotides outside the gene matches: 9. Germline V gene data show CDR1 as LNHDA and CDR2 as SQIVND (reference sequence). The CDR3 is 11 residues long. The CDR3 DNA is TGTGCCACCCAAGGGGGCAGGGCAGCTTTCTTT. Its protein is CATQGGRAAFF.

J is TRBJ1-5 and V is TRBV7-2; D not resolved. Trimming removed 5 bases at V and 1 base at J, with 6 bases between. Germline CDR1 and CDR2: SGHTA and FQGNSA. The CDR3 extends over 13 amino acids. The chain's CDR3 is CASSQDSNQPQHF. CDR3 in DNA: TGTGCCAGCAGCCAAGACAGCAATCAGCCCCAGCATTTT.

This clone was counted once. The rearrangement uses TRBV19 and TRBJ2-7; 10 nucleotides agree with TRBD2. Germline CDR1 LNHDA, CDR2 SQIVND (reference sequence). Trimming removed 5 bases from V and 0 bases from J; junction bases left unmatched: 4. This CDR3 is 15 amino acids long. The CDR3 spells CASSRSGRISYEQYF. The DNA of the CDR3 is TGTGCCAGTAGTCGTAGCGGGAGGATCTCCTACGAGCAGTACTTC. The variable domain in full, completed from reference TRBV19 and TRBJ2-7, reads DGGITQSPKYLFRKEGQNVTLSCEQNLNHDAMYWYRQDPGQGLRLIYYSQIVNDFQKGDIAEGYSVSREKKESFPLTVTSAQKNPTAFYLCASSRSGRISYEQYFGPGTRLTVT.

Only one count was recorded for this clone. The chain joins TRBV11-2 to TRBJ1-1, with TRBD1 identical over 8 bases. The trim removed 4 bases at V and 2 bases at J, leaving 6 bases unmatched. Germline V lookup: CDR1 SGHAT, CDR2 FQNNGV. The CDR3 has 15 residues. CDR3 amino acids: CASSSTGGPNTEAFF. The CDR3, as DNA: TGTGCCAGCAGCTCAACAGGGGGGCCAAACACTGAAGCTTTCTTT.

The chain combines TRBV19 with TRBJ1-5; D not resolved. This CDR3 contains 13 residues. V dropped 5 bases and J dropped 6 bases, with 11 bases sitting between them. CDR1 and CDR2 from the germline V gene are LNHDA and SQIVND (reference sequence). CDR3 DNA sequence: TGTGCCAGTAGTTGGGAGCCTGGTCAGCCCCAGCATTTT. This gives the protein CASSWEPGQPQHF.

CDR3 nucleotides: TGTGCCAGTAGTATTGGGAGTAACTATGGCTACACCTTC. Its translation: CASSIGSNYGYTF. The chain recombines TRBV19 with TRBJ1-2; D is unclear. From germline, CDR1 is LNHDA and CDR2 SQIVND (reference sequence). Trimming took 3 bases from V and 1 from J, leaving 6 bases between them. The CDR3 spans 13 residues.

To note about this clone: One end of the junction does not line up with germline, which may come from a read error. The chain employs TRBV7-7 and TRBJ2-7, with D perhaps matching TRBD2 (6 bases). The CDR3 loop spans 13 amino acids. CDR1 and CDR2 (germline): SSHAT, FNYEAQ (reference sequence). The CDR3 sequence: CASSLAGGNEQYF. The DNA for the CDR3 is TGTGCTAGCAGCTTAGCTGGCGGGAACGAGCAGTACTTC.

The chain has TRBV5-1 and TRBJ1-2, with D possibly TRBD1 on 5 matching bases. Germline assignment: CDR1 SGHRS and CDR2 YFSETQ. The CDR3 covers 16 residues. Trimming left V 4 bases short and J 3 bases short, with 19 bases between. In nucleotides, the CDR3 is TGCGCCAGCAGCCAGCGGGTCGGGGGAGCGGACTATGGCTACACCTTC. Translated, it gives CASSQRVGGADYGYTF. Supplemented by reference TRBV5-1 and TRBJ1-2, the full variable domain reads KAGVTQTPRYLIKTRGQQVTLSCSPISGHRSVSWYQQTPGQGLQFLFEYFSETQRNKGNFPGRFSGRQFSNSRSEMNVSTLELGDSALYLCASSQRVGGADYGYTFGSGTRLTVV.

The V call is TRBV4-3, the J call TRBJ1-4; perhaps TRBD1 as D (6 bases). V dropped 0 bases and J dropped 0 bases, with 14 bases sitting between them. The germline V gene encodes CDR1 LGHNA and CDR2 YSLEER. The CDR3 runs to 18 residues. In DNA form, the CDR3 reads TGCGCCAGCAGCCAAGATGGTGGGGGCACTGCAACTAATGAAAAACTGTTTTTT. Translating gives CASSQDGGGTATNEKLFF.

The V call is TRBV6-4, the J call TRBJ1-2; 7 bases match TRBD1. The CDR3 has 15 amino acids. CDR1 MRHNA and CDR2 SNTAGT come from the germline V gene. Unmatched junction bases numbered 13, after V lost 8 bases and J lost 4 bases. This chain's CDR3 is CASRLAPGGAYGYTF. CDR3 coding DNA: TGTGCCAGCCGCTTGGCCCCAGGGGGTGCCTATGGCTACACCTTC.